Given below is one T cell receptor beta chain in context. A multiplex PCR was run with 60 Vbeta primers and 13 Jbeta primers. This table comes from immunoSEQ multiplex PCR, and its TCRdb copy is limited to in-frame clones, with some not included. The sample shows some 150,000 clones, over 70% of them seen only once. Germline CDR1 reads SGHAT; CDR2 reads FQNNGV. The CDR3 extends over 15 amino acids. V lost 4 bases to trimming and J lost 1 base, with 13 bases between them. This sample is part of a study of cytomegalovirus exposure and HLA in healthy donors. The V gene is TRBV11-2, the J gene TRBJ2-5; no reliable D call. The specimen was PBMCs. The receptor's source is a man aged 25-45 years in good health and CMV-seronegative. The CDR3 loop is CASSSPFQAQETQYF. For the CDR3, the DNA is TGTGCCAGCAGCTCACCATTCCAGGCCCAAGAGACCCAGTACTTC.